Below are 24 T cell receptor beta chains sequenced from a single sample in a study of blood T cell repertoires in COVID-19. Using immunoSEQ multiplex PCR, the repertoire was profiled, and TCRdb retains in-frame clones only, with some absent. The sample shows tens of thousands of clones, roughly 89% of them seen only once. Sequenced: peripheral blood. Receptor source: a woman in her 70s with active COVID-19.

In its sample, this clone was seen a few times. The genes are TRBV2 and TRBJ2-3; D is uncertain. From germline, CDR1 is SNHLY and CDR2 FYNNEI. The CDR3 is 12 residues long. V shed 4 bases and J shed 3 bases, with 5 bases lying between them. CDR3 nucleotide sequence: TGTGCCAGCAGTGTCGAGACAGATACGCAGTATTTT. As protein: CASSVETDTQYF.

The chain links TRBV28 to TRBJ1-4, with D unresolved. V was clipped by 5 bases and J by 4 bases, with 11 bases between them. This CDR3 spans 14 amino acids. The germline CDR1 and CDR2 sequences are MDHEN and SYDVKM. CDR3 sequence (DNA): TGTGCCAGCAGTCAAGTGAGGTTTAATGAAAAACTGTTTTTT. Its protein is CASSQVRFNEKLFF.

This clone appeared a single time. V gene TRBV5-4 combines with J gene TRBJ1-6; TRBD1 matches 11 bases. This CDR3 spans 16 amino acids. Germline CDR1 and CDR2: SGHNT and YYREEE (reference sequence). V shed 0 bases, J shed 7 bases, and the junction held 3 bases outside the gene matches. The CDR3 sequence: CASSLGTGGSNSPLHF. CDR3 in DNA: TGTGCCAGCAGCTTGGGGACAGGGGGCTCGAATTCACCCCTCCACTTT.

The chain couples TRBV10-3 to TRBJ1-1, with D perhaps TRBD1 (5 bases). Germline V gene sequence: CDR1 ENHRY, CDR2 SYGVKD. The V end lost 8 bases, the J end lost 1 base, and 14 bases lay between the germline ends. The CDR3 sequence is 14 residues long. For the CDR3, the DNA is TGTGCCATCGAGAGTGGGGGGACGAACACTGAAGCTTTCTTT. Translating it yields CAIESGGTNTEAFF.

V gene TRBV11-3 combines with J gene TRBJ2-3, with a weak D call TRBD1 (6 bases). CDR1 and CDR2 (germline): SGHNT, YENEEA. V was shortened by 5 bases and J by 5 bases, with 17 bases between the two germline ends. There are 15 residues in the CDR3. In DNA, the CDR3 is TGTGCCAGCAGCATCACAGGGAACCCCGTAGATACGCAGTATTTT. This gives the protein CASSITGNPVDTQYF.

The CDR3, as DNA: TGTGCCAGCGGCGGGACAGGGGCTGGAAACACCATATATTTT. The encoded protein is CASGGTGAGNTIYF. The rearrangement links TRBV28 to TRBJ1-3, with 10 bases lining up with TRBD1. The CDR3 is 14 amino acids. The germline V gene encodes CDR1 MDHEN and CDR2 SYDVKM. The trim removed 8 bases at V and 2 bases at J, leaving 3 bases unmatched.

The rearrangement links TRBV18 to TRBJ2-1, with 7 bases matching TRBD1. This CDR3 contains 15 residues. Germline trimming cut 3 bases from V and 0 bases from J; bases unmatched to any gene: 2. The germline CDR1 and CDR2 sequences are KGHSH and LQKENI. The CDR3 DNA sequence: TGTGCCAGCTCACCGGACAGGAACTCCTACAATGAGCAGTTCTTC. This codes for CASSPDRNSYNEQFF.

The chain recombines TRBV30 with TRBJ2-3, with TRBD2 as a possible D gene (6 bases). Trimming took off 3 bases at V and 2 bases at J, with 9 bases between the two ends. The CDR3 totals 13 residues. Germline V CDR1 and CDR2: GTSNPN, SVGIG (reference sequence). CDR3 DNA: TGTGCCTGGAGGGGACTGCCCACAGATACGCAGTATTTT. Translating gives CAWRGLPTDTQYF.

The genes are TRBV7-2 and TRBJ2-3, with no clear D. V was pared by 5 bases and J by 3 bases, with 12 bases between. This CDR3 has 14 amino acids. From germline, CDR1 is SGHTA and CDR2 FQGNSA. The CDR3 coding sequence is TGTGCCAGCAGCCCCCTCCCCCAGACAGATACGCAGTATTTT. Translated: CASSPLPQTDTQYF.

V gene TRBV6-2 or TRBV6-3 combines with J gene TRBJ2-1, with D possibly matching TRBD2 (6 bases). The CDR3 is 14 residues long. In germline, CDR1 is MNHEY, CDR2 SVGEGT. V gave up 7 bases and J gave up 6 bases, with 16 bases separating them. CDR3 residues: CASTPAWGVNEQFF. CDR3 nucleotide sequence: TGTGCCAGCACCCCGGCTTGGGGGGTCAATGAGCAGTTCTTC.

Judged by abundance, this clone is medium-sized (0.01 to 0.1%). The gene calls are TRBV6-5 and TRBJ2-1; D call uncertain. Germline values: CDR1 MNHEY, CDR2 SVGAGI. V lost 7 bases and J 9 bases, leaving 19 bases between the germline ends. This CDR3 is 14 amino acids long. The CDR3 DNA reads as TGTGCCAGCAAAGAACCTCCCCCCAACGGTGAGCAGTTCTTC. Its protein product is CASKEPPPNGEQFF.

The rearrangement links TRBV6-4 to TRBJ2-1; TRBD2 aligns across 11 bases. The CDR3 extends over 17 amino acids. Losses at the gene ends were 0 bases for V and 8 bases for J; bases not matched to a gene: 9. Germline CDR1 and CDR2: MRHNA and SNTAGT. In DNA form, the CDR3 reads TGTGCCAGCAGTGACTCGAACCTAGCGGGGGGAATCGATGAGCAGTTCTTC. It encodes CASSDSNLAGGIDEQFF.

The J gene is TRBJ1-1, the V gene TRBV3-1 (or the pseudogene TRBV3-2); 10 bases are shared with TRBD1. V was pared by 1 base and J by 4 bases, with 0 bases of the junction left unmatched. CDR1 and CDR2 from the germline V gene are LGHDT and YNNKEL (reference sequence). The CDR3 sequence is 14 residues long. The CDR3 protein is CASSQGDRGTEAFF. The CDR3 DNA is TGTGCCAGCAGCCAAGGGGACAGGGGCACTGAAGCTTTCTTT.

The chain links TRBV9 to TRBJ1-6; 10 bases fit TRBD1. Germline CDR1 reads SGDLS; CDR2 reads YYNGEE. With 2 bases clipped from V and 16 bases from J, the junction kept 18 bases outside the gene matches. This CDR3 is built from 17 residues. The CDR3 loop reads CASSVGLPGQGGSTLHF. The CDR3 DNA reads as TGTGCCAGCAGCGTTGGCCTCCCAGGACAGGGGGGTTCCACACTCCACTTT.

This chain connects TRBV11-1 to TRBJ2-2; D unclear. CDR3 length: 14 amino acids. CDR1 is SGHAT and CDR2 is FQDESV in the germline V gene (reference sequence). Trimming cost V 5 bases and J 4 bases, with 11 bases left between them. The CDR3 region is CASSTRSPTGELFF. The CDR3 coding sequence is TGTGCCAGCAGCACAAGAAGTCCCACCGGGGAGCTGTTTTTT.

This chain links TRBV30 with TRBJ1-2; perhaps TRBD1 as D (5 bases). In germline, CDR1 is GTSNPN, CDR2 SVGIG (reference sequence). V lost 2 bases, J lost 8 bases, and 9 bases lay in between. The length of the CDR3 is 11 residues. CDR3 nucleotides: TGTGCCTGGAGTTCCTCAGGGGGCTACACCTTC. The encoded protein is CAWSSSGGYTF.

The V call is TRBV19, the J call TRBJ2-1, with D hard to call. Trimming left V 0 bases short and J 0 bases short, with 6 bases between. The germline V gene has CDR1 LNHDA and CDR2 SQIVND (reference sequence). The CDR3 contains 15 residues. The CDR3 loop is CASSIDRSSYNEQFF. CDR3 DNA: TGTGCCAGTAGTATAGACCGCAGCTCCTACAATGAGCAGTTCTTC.

V is TRBV7-6 and J is TRBJ2-5, with D perhaps matching TRBD2 (5 bases). Trimming pared 0 bases from V and 2 bases from J, leaving 10 bases between. Germline V gene lookup returns CDR1 SGHVS and CDR2 FNYEAQ. The CDR3 contains 15 residues. Written as DNA, the CDR3 is TGTGCCAGCAGCTTAGCGCGAGGGTATCAAGAGACCCAGTACTTC. Amino acids: CASSLARGYQETQYF.

The CDR3 DNA sequence: TGCGCCAGCAGGGGACAGGGGGCGCCCACCTACAATGAGCAGTTCTTC. Encoded protein: CASRGQGAPTYNEQFF. V and J are TRBV10-2 and TRBJ2-1; 12 nucleotides line up with TRBD1. The V segment lost 6 bases and the J segment 2 bases; nucleotides outside the gene matches: 5. This CDR3 comprises 16 residues. CDR1 is WSHSY and CDR2 is SAAADI in the germline V gene.

The chain joins TRBV11-3 to TRBJ2-2; a possible D gene is TRBD1 (5 bases). V was clipped by 5 bases and J by 8 bases, with 9 bases between them. This CDR3 region has 12 residues. Germline loops: CDR1 SGHNT, CDR2 YENEEA. Here the CDR3 DNA reads TGTGCCAGCAGCCCCAGGACAGGGGAGCTGTTTTTT. Translated: CASSPRTGELFF.

The chain uses TRBV3-1 (or the pseudogene TRBV3-2) and TRBJ2-7, with D possibly TRBD1 on 7 matching bases. This CDR3 region has 14 residues. Trimming removed 4 bases from V and 7 bases from J, with 17 bases in between. The V gene's germline CDR1 is LGHDT and CDR2 YNNKEL (reference sequence). The CDR3 sequence is CASSLTEGAKEQYF. The CDR3 DNA reads TGTGCCAGCAGCCTGACGGAGGGGGCCAAGGAGCAGTACTTC.

Worth noting for this clone: An end of the junction does not agree with germline; a read error may underlie this. The J gene is TRBJ2-7, the V gene TRBV7-7, with 7 nucleotides matching TRBD1. Germline V gene lookup returns CDR1 SSHAT and CDR2 FNYEAQ (reference sequence). CDR3 length equals 19 residues. The CDR3 reads CASSLDLALVQGLSYEQYF. The CDR3 DNA follows: TGTGCTAGCAGCTTAGATCTGGCCTTGGTACAGGGGCTCTCCTACGAGCAGTACTTC.

CDR3 DNA: TGTGCCAGCAGTTTTTACCCGGGGACCCAGTACTTC. This codes for CASSFYPGTQYF. The chain employs TRBV12-3 or TRBV12-4 and TRBJ2-5, with D uncertain. Between the trimmed V and J ends, which lost 3 bases and 7 bases, there was a span of 9 bases. CDR3 length equals 12 residues.

This chain uses TRBV27 with TRBJ1-2; D call uncertain. The CDR3 totals 12 residues. CDR1 is MNHEY, CDR2 SMNVEV, per germline (reference sequence). V gave up 4 bases and J gave up 7 bases, with 10 bases separating them. This chain's CDR3 is CASSSYKTGYTF. CDR3 in DNA: TGTGCCAGCAGTTCGTACAAAACTGGCTACACCTTC.